The 14 T cell receptor beta chains presented below share a single source sample, sequenced in a study of blood T cells in healthy people across ages. Combining a sample-barcoded 5' primer with a J-beta primer mix, a second PCR ran for about 7 to 12 cycles. TCRdb recomputed calls from the 5' RACE reads with MiXCR, one row per CDR3 protein. The sample gives about 1 million distinct CDR3 sequences, 45% of which show up once; 18% is in the top ten. The sample taken for sequencing was blood. The origin of the receptors is a woman aged 55-70 years in good health.

The genes are TRBV24-1 and TRBJ2-3; 11 nucleotides agree with TRBD2. Per germline, CDR1 KGHDR and CDR2 SFDVKD. This CDR3 has 16 amino acids. V trimming: 7 bases; J trimming: 6 bases; junction bases outside the gene matches: 11. In DNA form, the CDR3 reads TGTGCCACCAGCTCGCGTAGCGGGAGGGCCGTGGATACGCAGTATTTT. Translating it yields CATSSRSGRAVDTQYF.

Only one count was recorded for this clonotype. The CDR3 DNA sequence: TGCAGTGCCACAGGGGACACCTACGAGCAGTACTTC. It codes for CSATGDTYEQYF. The chain joins TRBV20-1 to TRBJ2-7; 7 nucleotides line up with TRBD1. This CDR3 contains 12 residues. In germline, CDR1 is DFQATT, CDR2 SNEGSKA (reference sequence). V lost 6 bases to trimming and J lost 2 bases; unmatched junction nucleotides: 4.

The V gene is TRBV11-1, the J gene TRBJ2-4; D tentatively reads TRBD1 or TRBD2 (5 bases each). The last part of the DNA fits TRBJ2-5 better; the J call may be wrong. The CDR3 spans 22 residues. The germline gives CDR1 SGHAT, CDR2 FQDESV (reference sequence). The CDR3 DNA sequence: TGTGCCAGCAGTCATCTCCCCGGGACCGTTGCGTTTGTAGGGCCTCTTCGGGGGACCCAGTACTTC. Translation: CASSHLPGTVAFVGPLRGTQYF.

CDR3 DNA: TGCGCCAGCAGCCAACAACGACAGGGTGGAGTGGGCAACTATGGCTACACCTTC. Encoded protein: CASSQQRQGGVGNYGYTF. This chain joins TRBV4-1 and TRBJ1-2; 7 nucleotides match TRBD1. The CDR3 has 18 residues. Germline CDR1 and CDR2: MGHRA and YSYEKL. V trimming: 2 bases; J trimming: 2 bases; junction bases outside the gene matches: 14.

This clonotype has just a few counts. This chain uses TRBV13 with TRBJ2-7; 10 positions match TRBD2. The CDR3 sequence is 19 residues long. Germline V CDR1 and CDR2: PRHDT, FYEKMQ (reference sequence). V dropped 6 bases and J dropped 4; count of bases not matched to a gene: 21. Written as DNA, the CDR3 is TGTGCCAGCAGGGGTCCGGGACTAGCGCACGAAGGCGTTTCTTACGAGCAGTACTTC. It specifies CASRGPGLAHEGVSYEQYF. The whole variable domain, remainder taken from reference TRBV13 and TRBJ2-7, is AAGVIQSPRHLIKEKRETATLKCYPIPRHDTVYWYQQGPGQDPQFLISFYEKMQSDKGSIPDRFSAQQFSDYHSELNMSSLELGDSALYFCASRGPGLAHEGVSYEQYFGPGTRLTVT.

This clonotype was seen a few times. The chain joins TRBV9 to TRBJ2-5; D remains unclear. The germline V gene has CDR1 SGDLS and CDR2 YYNGEE. This CDR3 spans 16 amino acids. Trimming left V 3 bases short and J 5 bases short, with 20 bases between. The CDR3 here is CASSADRTGLLETQYF. CDR3 in DNA: TGTGCCAGCAGCGCAGATCGGACGGGCCTTCTGGAGACCCAGTACTTC. Using reference TRBV9 and TRBJ2-5 for the parts outside the CDR3, the full variable domain is DSGVTQTPKHLITATGQRVTLRCSPRSGDLSVYWYQQSLDQGLQFLIQYYNGEERAKGNILERFSAQQFPDLHSELNLSSLELGDSALYFCASSADRTGLLETQYFGPGTRLLVL.

The DNA of the CDR3 is TGTGCCAGCAGCTTAGGAGGGACAGGGGCTTCACCCCTCCACTTT. Its translation: CASSLGGTGASPLHF. The chain has TRBV7-3 and TRBJ1-6; 10 nucleotides agree with TRBD1. Unmatched junction bases numbered 4, after V lost 2 bases and J lost 9 bases. CDR1 and CDR2 (germline): SGHTA, FQGTGA. CDR3 length: 15 residues.

The gene calls are TRBV28 and TRBJ1-5, with unresolved D. The germline V and J ends were trimmed by 5 bases and 5 bases, with 10 bases remaining between them. Looked up from germline, CDR1 is MDHEN and CDR2 is SYDVKM. This CDR3 contains 13 residues. CDR3 coding DNA: TGTGCCAGCAGTCCCCTCTGGCATCAGCCCCAGCATTTT. This codes for CASSPLWHQPQHF.

The rearrangement joins TRBV7-6 to TRBJ1-4; no reliable D call. Per the germline V gene, CDR1 is SGHVS and CDR2 is FNYEAQ. The germline V and J ends were trimmed by 1 base and 7 bases, with 4 bases remaining between them. CDR3 length equals 12 residues. The CDR3 loop reads CASSLDPEKLFF. The CDR3 nucleotides are TGTGCCAGCAGCTTAGATCCTGAAAAACTGTTTTTT.

The chain has TRBV29-1 and TRBJ1-1, with TRBD1 matching 7 bases. CDR1 is SQVTM and CDR2 is ANQGSEA in the germline V gene. V shed 8 bases, J shed 1 base, and the junction held 7 bases outside the gene matches. This CDR3 is built from 13 residues. CDR3 DNA sequence: TGCAGCTCGTCGACAGGGACGAACACTGAAGCTTTCTTT. As protein: CSSSTGTNTEAFF.

V usage is TRBV20-1 and J usage is TRBJ2-4, with TRBD1 identical over 12 bases. The J call may be faulty, since TRBJ2-7 better matches the DNA end. The CDR3 loop spans 14 amino acids. Germline lookup yields CDR1 DFQATT and CDR2 SNEGSKA (reference sequence). CDR3 loop: CSASRDRGQDEQYF. The CDR3, as DNA: TGCAGTGCTAGCCGGGACAGGGGGCAGGACGAGCAGTACTTC.

This rearrangement joins TRBV11-2 to TRBJ2-3; TRBD2 matches at 8 bases. CDR1 SGHAT and CDR2 FQNNGV come from the germline V gene. V dropped 7 bases and J dropped 3; count of bases not matched to a gene: 18. This CDR3 contains 18 residues. The CDR3, as DNA: TGTGCCAGCAAGACCGGTCGTCGGGTAGCGGGATGGACAGATACGCAGTATTTT. It encodes CASKTGRRVAGWTDTQYF.

The chain combines TRBV7-6 with TRBJ2-5; 9 bases map to TRBD1. The J call may be wrong; the DNA end is better matched by TRBJ2-7. The CDR3 consists of 16 residues. Germline V gene sequence: CDR1 SGHVS, CDR2 FNYEAQ. CDR3 DNA sequence: TGTGCCAGCAGCCCTAAACGGGACAGGGTTGTCTACGAGCAGTACTTC. This codes for CASSPKRDRVVYEQYF.

The chain is built from TRBV9 and TRBJ1-2; 7 bases match TRBD1. The CDR3 extends over 15 amino acids. J lost 3 bases, V lost 4 bases, and 9 bases had no gene match. Germline V gene sequence: CDR1 SGDLS, CDR2 YYNGEE. The CDR3 DNA reads TGTGCCAGCAGCCTAAGACAGGGTCTTGACTATGGCTACACCTTC. Residues: CASSLRQGLDYGYTF.